This is a list of T cell receptor beta chains from one sample in a study of T cell clonotyping in hematopoietic cell transplantation. Only in-frame clones appear in the TCRdb table, and some are missing; sequencing was by immunoSEQ multiplex PCR. The sample includes more than 9,500 clones, approximately 90% of them seen just once. Sequencing used peripheral blood mononuclear cells. The receptors were sampled from a woman between 50 and 59 years old in good health. Some clones in this sample may be carry-over from other donors' samples. The CDR3 runs from the conserved cysteine through the conserved F or W. Fields, in order: clone size, V gene, J gene, D gene, CDR3 protein, CDR3 DNA. D genes are given only for firm matches. Clone size appears in some rows only: once, few, many, or a class for an expanded clone.

once	TRBV7-3	TRBJ2-3	-	CASSSTWSEGDTQYF	TGTGCCAGCAGCTCGACGTGGTCAGAGGGAGATACGCAGTATTTT
few	TRBV4-3	TRBJ1-3	TRBD1	CASSEGQFSGNTIYF	TGCGCCAGCAGCGAGGGACAGTTCTCTGGAAACACCATATATTTT
-	TRBV7-9	TRBJ2-7	-	CASSKVQGTYEQYF	TGTGCCAGCAGCAAAGTCCAGGGGACCTACGAGCAGTACTTC
-	TRBV30	TRBJ2-2	-	CAWTTQGNTGELFF	TGTGCCTGGACCACTCAAGGAAACACCGGGGAGCTGTTTTTT
-	TRBV27	TRBJ2-1	TRBD1	CASSLSWAGGREQFF	TGTGCCAGCAGTTTGTCTTGGGCAGGGGGCAGGGAGCAGTTCTTC
-	TRBV6-5	TRBJ1-2	-	CASSYSRQVVNGYTF	TGTGCCAGCAGTTACTCCCGACAGGTGGTGAATGGCTACACCTTC
-	TRBV5-6	TRBJ2-5	-	CASSWGKETQYF	TGTGCCAGCAGCTGGGGGAAGGAGACCCAGTACTTC
-	TRBV7-8	TRBJ2-1	TRBD1	CASSLTGFSNEQFF	TGTGCCAGCAGCTTGACAGGGTTTTCCAATGAGCAGTTCTTC
-	TRBV2	TRBJ1-2	TRBD1	CASCGQGAYGYTF	TGTGCCAGCTGCGGACAGGGAGCCTATGGCTACACCTTC
-	TRBV6-1	TRBJ2-2	TRBD1	CAGRGQASGELFF	TGTGCCGGGCGGGGACAGGCGTCCGGGGAGCTGTTTTTT
once	TRBV5-1	TRBJ1-3	-	CASSLEGVLGTIYF	TGCGCCAGCAGCTTGGAGGGTGTCTTAGGCACCATATATTTT
-	TRBV6-5	TRBJ1-2	TRBD1	CASSYSDRVGGYTF	TGTGCCAGCAGTTACTCTGACAGGGTGGGAGGCTACACCTTC
once	TRBV5-1	TRBJ1-3	-	CASSLEPIQVLSGNTIYF	TGCGCCAGCAGCTTGGAGCCGATACAGGTACTATCTGGAAACACCATATATTTT
-	TRBV5-8	TRBJ1-1	-	CASSFQGNTEAFF	TGTGCCAGCAGCTTTCAGGGTAACACTGAAGCTTTCTTT
-	TRBV28	TRBJ2-7	-	CASRAGAGSGYEQYF	TGTGCCAGCAGGGCTGGTGCGGGGAGTGGGTACGAGCAGTACTTC
-	TRBV5-1	TRBJ1-5	TRBD1	CASSLDAGGGNQPQHF	TGCGCCAGCAGCTTGGACGCAGGGGGCGGAAATCAGCCCCAGCATTTT
-	TRBV19	TRBJ2-6	-	CASSTTWKSQSRANVLTF	TGTGCCAGTAGTACCACATGGAAATCACAAAGTCGGGCCAACGTCCTGACTTTC
-	TRBV7-2	TRBJ1-1	-	CASSADRGALTEAFF	TGTGCCAGCAGCGCCGATCGAGGGGCGCTGACTGAAGCTTTCTTT